The rows below give T cell receptor beta chains drawn from one sample of a study of T cells in tumors after PD-1 blockade. Profiled with immunoSEQ multiplex PCR; TCRdb holds only in-frame clones, not every one. The sample contains 60,000 or so clones, just under 80% of which appear only once. The input for sequencing was PBMCs, taken before anti-PD-1 treatment. The receptors were sampled from a human donor with basal cell carcinoma. Each CDR3 is given with its conserved first and last residue. A D gene is named only where the DNA matches it firmly. Only some rows state a clone size, as once, few, many or a class for expanded clones.

TRBV27	NA	NA	TRBJ2-3	TGTGCCAGCAGGAAGACTGTTTCTAGCACAGATACGCAGTATTTT	CASRKTVSSTDTQYF
TRBV7-6	NA	NA	TRBJ2-1	TGTGCCAGCAGCGGGGAGACAGTCAACCCCTACAATGAGCAGTTCTTC	CASSGETVNPYNEQFF
TRBV7-9	TRBD1	NA	TRBJ2-7	TGTGCCAGCAGCTTCCCCGGACAGGGCCTCGAGCAGTACTTC	CASSFPGQGLEQYF
TRBV3-1/TRBV3-2	NA	once	TRBJ2-3	TGTGCCAGCAGCCAAGATGCTGTGAGCCGTACGCAGTATTTT	CASSQDAVSRTQYF
TRBV7-3	TRBD2	NA	TRBJ2-1	TGTGCCAGCAGCTACTCAGGGACTAGCCAGAGCAATGAGCAGTTCTTC	CASSYSGTSQSNEQFF
TRBV30	NA	NA	TRBJ1-1	TGTGCCTGGAGCAAAGGGGGGGGAACTGAAGCTTTCTTT	CAWSKGGGTEAFF
TRBV6-5	NA	once	TRBJ1-4	TGTGCCAGCAGTTACTCGGGGGAGTTTGGTGAAAAACTGTTTTTT	CASSYSGEFGEKLFF
TRBV10-1	NA	few	TRBJ2-4	TGCGCCAGCAGTGGGGAGCGGGAAAACATTCAGTACTTC	CASSGERENIQYF
TRBV9	TRBD1	many	TRBJ1-2	TGTGCCAGCAGCGCGCAGGGGGCCTTTAACTATGGCTACACCTTC	CASSAQGAFNYGYTF
TRBV6-5	NA	NA	TRBJ1-2	TGTGCCAGCAGTTACCCAGGGGCCAACTATGGCTACACCTTC	CASSYPGANYGYTF
TRBV3-1/TRBV3-2	NA	NA	TRBJ1-2	TGTGCCAGCAGCCAAGGCAGAGGAGGGGACTATGGCTACACCTTC	CASSQGRGGDYGYTF
TRBV7-8	NA	NA	TRBJ1-2	TGTGCCAGCAGCGCAAGGACAGCCTGGAACAACGGCTACACCTTC	CASSARTAWNNGYTF
TRBV7-6	TRBD1	medium-sized	TRBJ1-4	TGTGCCAGCAGCCTTGGGACAGGTGGGGAAAAACTGTTTTTT	CASSLGTGGEKLFF
TRBV30	TRBD1	NA	TRBJ2-7	TGTGCCTGGCAACCGGGACAGTCCTACGAGCAGTACTTC	CAWQPGQSYEQYF
TRBV5-5	NA	NA	TRBJ2-2	TGTGCCAGCAGCTTGGGGCGGGGCGGGAACACCGGGGAGCTGTTTTTT	CASSLGRGGNTGELFF
TRBV6-2/TRBV6-3	TRBD1	NA	TRBJ2-7	TGTGCCAGCAGTGACGGACAGGGGGCGCACGAGCAGTACTTC	CASSDGQGAHEQYF
TRBV12-1	NA	NA	TRBJ1-1	TGTGCCAGCAGCCCTCGACAGGGAGGGACTGAAGCTTTCTTT	CASSPRQGGTEAFF
TRBV19	NA	NA	TRBJ1-1	TGTGCCACTACACGGCAGGCTAACACTGAAGCTTTCTTT	CATTRQANTEAFF
TRBV19	TRBD2	NA	TRBJ2-1	TGTGCCAGTAGTCCCGGACTAGCGAGCAATGAGCAGTTCTTC	CASSPGLASNEQFF
TRBV7-9	NA	NA	TRBJ1-4	TGTGCCAGCAGTAAGAGAGATGGGGAAAAACTGTTTTTT	CASSKRDGEKLFF
TRBV6-5	NA	NA	TRBJ1-1	TGTGCCAGCAGTTACTCGATGCGGAACACTGAAGCTTTCTTT	CASSYSMRNTEAFF
TRBV7-8	NA	once	TRBJ1-2	TGTGCCAGCAGCTACCAGGTCCTAGCTAACTATGGCTACACCTTC	CASSYQVLANYGYTF
TRBV5-4	TRBD1	NA	TRBJ1-2	TGTGCCAGCAGCCCGACAGGGGGCTTGGGTGGCTACACCTTC	CASSPTGGLGGYTF
TRBV27	TRBD1	once	TRBJ1-5	TGTGCCAGTAGAGACAGGGTTAGCAATCAGCCCCAGCATTTT	CASRDRVSNQPQHF
TRBV6-5	TRBD1	NA	TRBJ1-4	TGTGCCAGCAGCAACAGGGGGAATGAAAAACTGTTTTTT	CASSNRGNEKLFF
TRBV6-5	NA	NA	TRBJ2-7	TGTGCCAGCAGTTACCCACGAGAGGAGGACTCCCTCGAGCAGTACTTC	CASSYPREEDSLEQYF
TRBV27	TRBD1	NA	TRBJ2-3	TGTGCCAGCAGTCTCACAGGGGGCCGCACAGATACGCAGTATTTT	CASSLTGGRTDTQYF
TRBV21-1	NA	NA	TRBJ2-2	TGTGCCAGCAGTAACCCCTGCCGGGACAAGAGGGAGAACACCGGGGAGCTGTTTTTT	CASSNPCRDKRENTGELFF
TRBV6-2/TRBV6-3	NA	NA	TRBJ2-2	TGTGCCAGCAGTTACCAGAGGGGGGGAGCTGTTTTT	CASSYQRGGAVF
TRBV10-3	NA	NA	TRBJ2-3	TGTGCCATCAGTGAGATAGAGGGACTCACAGATACGCAGTATTTT	CAISEIEGLTDTQYF
TRBV14	TRBD2	NA	TRBJ2-4	TGTGCCAGCAGCCAAAGCGGGGGGGGTAAAAACATTCAGTACTTC	CASSQSGGGKNIQYF
TRBV30	NA	NA	TRBJ1-6	TGTGCCTGGGGAACACCGCAGGGCTCCTATAATTCACCCCTCCACTTT	CAWGTPQGSYNSPLHF